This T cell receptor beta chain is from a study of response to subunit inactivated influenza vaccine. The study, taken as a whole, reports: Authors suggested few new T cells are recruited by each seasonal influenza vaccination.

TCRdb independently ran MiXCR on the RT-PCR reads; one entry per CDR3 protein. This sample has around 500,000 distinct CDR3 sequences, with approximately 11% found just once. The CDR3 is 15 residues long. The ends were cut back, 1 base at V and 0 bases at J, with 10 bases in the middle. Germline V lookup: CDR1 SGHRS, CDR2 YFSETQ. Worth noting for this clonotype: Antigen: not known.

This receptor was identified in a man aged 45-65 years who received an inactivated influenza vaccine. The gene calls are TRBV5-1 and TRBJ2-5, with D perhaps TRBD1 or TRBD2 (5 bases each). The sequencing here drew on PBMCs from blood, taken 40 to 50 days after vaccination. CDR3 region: CASSLTGADQETQYF. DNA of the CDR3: TGCGCCAGCAGCTTGACCGGGGCAGACCAAGAGACCCAGTACTTC.